This T cell receptor (beta chain) was identified during a study of long-term antiretroviral therapy in people with HIV. Broader study findings: Post-ART diversity increased but stayed below transplant donor controls. Investigators report no available data on ART adherence, viral resistance or therapy changes. All time points showed a repertoire dominated by clones expanded before ART.

A note on this clone: The target antigen is unknown.

Deletions cut 3 bases from V and 5 bases from J, with 14 bases between. The germline V gene encodes CDR1 GTSNPN and CDR2 SVGIG (reference sequence). CDR3 length: 13 amino acids. A v3.0 immunoSEQ assay was performed at survey level. Per-sample targets for sequencing were 40,000-50,000 T-cell genomes. The protocol was immunoSEQ multiplex PCR, while the TCRdb copy is restricted to in-frame clones and leaves out a portion. This table holds 17,000 or so clones, 78% found once. This chain uses TRBV30 with TRBJ2-7; the D gene is possibly TRBD1 (6 bases). This specimen consisted of unsorted PBMCs, obtained less than 3.3 years after starting antiretroviral therapy. This clonotype was sampled from a woman in her thirties or forties with HIV. This chain's CDR3 is CAWRIQGGDEQYF. DNA of the CDR3: TGTGCCTGGAGGATACAGGGTGGAGACGAGCAGTACTTC. The whole variable domain, filled in from reference TRBV30 and TRBJ2-7, reads SQTIHQWPATLVQPVGSPLSLECTVEGTSNPNLYWYRQAAGRGLQLLFYSVGIGQISSEVPQNLSASRPQDRQFILSSKKLLLSDSGFYLCAWRIQGGDEQYFGPGTRLTVT.